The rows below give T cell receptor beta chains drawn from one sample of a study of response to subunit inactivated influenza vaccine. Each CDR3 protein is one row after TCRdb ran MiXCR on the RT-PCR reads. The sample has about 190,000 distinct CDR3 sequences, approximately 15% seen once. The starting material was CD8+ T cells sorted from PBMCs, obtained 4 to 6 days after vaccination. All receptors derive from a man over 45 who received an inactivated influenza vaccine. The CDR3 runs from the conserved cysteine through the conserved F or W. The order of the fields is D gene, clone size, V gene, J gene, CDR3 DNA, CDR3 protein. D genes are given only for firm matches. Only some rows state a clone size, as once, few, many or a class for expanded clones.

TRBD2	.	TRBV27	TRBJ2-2	TGTGCCAGCAGTTTAGTCGGCGGGAGGGGAAACACCGGGGAGCTGTTTTTT	CASSLVGGRGNTGELFF
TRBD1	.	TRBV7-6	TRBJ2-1	TGTGCCAGCAGCTTAGGCGGACAGGGCTCCTACAATGAGCAGTTCTTC	CASSLGGQGSYNEQFF
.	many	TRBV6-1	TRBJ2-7	TGTGCCAGCAGTGAACTCGGGCAGGCGATCTACGAGCAGTACTTC	CASSELGQAIYEQYF
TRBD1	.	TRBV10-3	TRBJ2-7	TGTGCCATCAGTGACCTTGACAGGGACGAGCAGTACTTC	CAISDLDRDEQYF
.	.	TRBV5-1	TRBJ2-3	TGCGCCAGCAGCCCAAATGGAGATACGCATTATTTT	CASSPNGDTHYF
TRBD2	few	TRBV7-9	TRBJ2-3	TGTGCCAGCAGCCTTCGGGACTACTCAGATACGCAGTATTTT	CASSLRDYSDTQYF
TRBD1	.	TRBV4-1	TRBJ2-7	TGCACCAGCAGCCGGCGGACAGGGGCAACCAATGCCTACGAGCAGTACTTC	CTSSRRTGATNAYEQYF
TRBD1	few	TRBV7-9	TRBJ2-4	TGTGCCAGCAGCTCCCGGGACAGGGGAGGCATTCAGTACTTC	CASSSRDRGGIQYF
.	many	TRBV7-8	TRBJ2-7	TGTGCCAGCAGTTTATTAGGTAGCTCCTACGAGCAGTACTTC	CASSLLGSSYEQYF
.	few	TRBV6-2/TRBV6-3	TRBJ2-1	TGTGCCAGCAGTTACTCGACCGTGAGCATGTTCTTC	CASSYSTVSMFF
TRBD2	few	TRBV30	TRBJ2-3	TGTGCCTGGAGTCAGGGACTAGGGAACCCTAGCACAGATACGCAGTATTTT	CAWSQGLGNPSTDTQYF
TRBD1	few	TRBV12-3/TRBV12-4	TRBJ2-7	TGTGCCAGCACTTTGACAGGGGGAGTCTACGAGCAGTACTTC	CASTLTGGVYEQYF
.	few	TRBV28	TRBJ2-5	TGTGCCAGCAGTTTATTTGCGGGACATGAGACCCAGTACTTC	CASSLFAGHETQYF
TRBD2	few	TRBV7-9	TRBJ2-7	TGTGCCAGCAGCTTCGGGGGGGGCGAGCAGTACTTC	CASSFGGGEQYF
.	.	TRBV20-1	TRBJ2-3	TGCAGTGCTACTCCCTTGTCGATCCGCACAGATACGCAGTATTTT	CSATPLSIRTDTQYF
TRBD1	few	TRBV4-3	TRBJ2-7	TGCGCCAGCAGCCCGACAGGGTCCGCCTCCTACGAGCAGTACTTC	CASSPTGSASYEQYF
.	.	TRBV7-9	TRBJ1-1	TGTGCCAGCAGCCGTTTTGACATGAACACTGAAGCTTTCTTT	CASSRFDMNTEAFF
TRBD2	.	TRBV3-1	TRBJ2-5	TGTGCCAGCAGCCCCTTAGCGGGGGGTCACCAAGAGACCCAGTACTTC	CASSPLAGGHQETQYF
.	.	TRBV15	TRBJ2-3	TGTGCCACCAGGGATACAGGGTCCACAGATACGCAGTATTTT	CATRDTGSTDTQYF
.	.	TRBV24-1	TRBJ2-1	TGTGCCACCAGTGATTACCCCTACAATGAGCAGTTCTTC	CATSDYPYNEQFF
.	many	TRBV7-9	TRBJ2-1	TGTGCCAGCAGCTTAGGGGCTAGCCGGAACCCCCAGTTCTTC	CASSLGASRNPQFF
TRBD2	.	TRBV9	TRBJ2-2	TGTGCCAGCAGCGTAGGTAGCGGGGGCCTGAACACCGGGGAGCTGTTTTTT	CASSVGSGGLNTGELFF
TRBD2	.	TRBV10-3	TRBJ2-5	TGTGCCGCGGGGGAACAAGAGACCCAGTACTTC	CAAGEQETQYF
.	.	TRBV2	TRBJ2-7	TGTGCCAGCAGTGAGGCGGCACCAACCTCCTACGAGCAGTACTTC	CASSEAAPTSYEQYF
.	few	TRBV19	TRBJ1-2	TGTGCCAGTAGCCCCGAGGGACCGTCTTGGGTCTTGGGCTACACCTTC	CASSPEGPSWVLGYTF
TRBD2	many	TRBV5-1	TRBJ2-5	TGCGCCAGCAGCTTCGGCGGGAGACAAGAGACCCAGTACTTC	CASSFGGRQETQYF
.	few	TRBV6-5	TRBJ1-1	TGTGCCAGCAGTTATCAGGGAACAATGAACACTGAAGCTTTCTTT	CASSYQGTMNTEAFF
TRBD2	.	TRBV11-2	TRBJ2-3	TGTGCCAGCAGCCTTAGCGGGAGAAGCACAGATACGCAGTATTTT	CASSLSGRSTDTQYF
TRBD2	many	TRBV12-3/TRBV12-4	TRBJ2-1	TGTGCCAGCAGTTTAACTAGCGGGCCCTACAATGAGCAGTTCTTC	CASSLTSGPYNEQFF
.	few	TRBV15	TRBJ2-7	TGTGACGACCAGCAGAGAAGCGGCAGCTTTACCTACGAGCAGTACTTC	CDDQQRSGSFTYEQYF
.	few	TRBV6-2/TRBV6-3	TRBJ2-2	TGTGCCAGCAGCCGCTACAGGCCCGCGAACACCGGGGAGCTGTTTTTT	CASSRYRPANTGELFF
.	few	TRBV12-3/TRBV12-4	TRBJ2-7	TGTGCCAGCAGTTTTGGGGGGCGCGAGCAGTACTTC	CASSFGGREQYF
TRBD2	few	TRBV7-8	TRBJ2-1	TGTGCCAGCAGCTCTCGTAGCGGGGCCTACAATGAGCAGTTCTTC	CASSSRSGAYNEQFF
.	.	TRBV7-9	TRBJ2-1	TGTGCCAGCAGCTTAGAGTGGGGTGGTGAGCAGTTCTTC	CASSLEWGGEQFF
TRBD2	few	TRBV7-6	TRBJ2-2	TGTGCCAGCTGCTTTAGCGGGGACCCGAACACCGGGGAGCTGTTTTTT	CASCFSGDPNTGELFF
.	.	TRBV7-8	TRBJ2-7	TGTGCCAGCACCTTTGCCCGGGGGGCCCCCTACGAGCAGTACTTC	CASTFARGAPYEQYF
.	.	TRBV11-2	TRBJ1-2	TGTGCCAGCAGCTCAAAAAAGCGGGGGGCAGGTGGCTACACCTTC	CASSSKKRGAGGYTF
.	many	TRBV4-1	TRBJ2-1	TGCGCCAGCAGCCCCGGGACGGACTCCTACAATGAGCAGTTCTTC	CASSPGTDSYNEQFF
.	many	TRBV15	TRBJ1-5	TGTGCCACCAGCAGAGATGGGGGGGGAGGCGGTCAGCCCCAGCATTTT	CATSRDGGGGGQPQHF
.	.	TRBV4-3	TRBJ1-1	TGCGCCAGCAGCCAAGTATCGCCCGGGAGCACTGAAGCTTTCTTT	CASSQVSPGSTEAFF
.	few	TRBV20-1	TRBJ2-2	TGCAGTGCTAGAGATCACAAGGGTTTCACCGGGGAGCTGTTTTTT	CSARDHKGFTGELFF